This TCR beta chain derives from a study of cytotoxic CD8 clonotypes in ibrutinib-treated CLL. Study-wide background: Enrolment comprised roughly 11 relapsed/refractory and some 15 treatment-naive patients; 17 were IGHV unmutated. An average of approximately 260,000 productive templates and some 99,000 productive rearrangements was obtained per sample.

The CDR3 runs 14 residues. From germline, CDR1 is SEHNR and CDR2 FQNEAQ (reference sequence). Trimming took off 4 bases at V and 9 bases at J, with 18 bases between the two ends. Notes on this clone: Its antigen is unknown.

General study findings and limits: With treatment, public clonotypes, which were uncommon, either contracted or remained stable.

TCRdb's copy holds only in-frame clones and misses some; the assay was immunoSEQ multiplex PCR. The table has about 32,000 clones, around 75% seen once. The source is a human donor with chronic lymphocytic leukemia. Sample: PBMCs, taken at disease progression, from a patient treated with ibrutinib. The chain combines TRBV7-9 with TRBJ1-1, with D perhaps TRBD1 (5 bases). CDR3 nucleotides: TGTGCCAGCAGCTCCACGCAATCCCGACAGCAAGCTTTCTTT. It codes for CASSSTQSRQQAFF. The full variable domain, its missing parts supplied by reference TRBV7-9 and TRBJ1-1, is DTGVSQNPRHKITKRGQNVTFRCDPISEHNRLYWYRQTLGQGPEFLTYFQNEAQLEKSRLLSDRFSAERPKGSFSTLEIQRTEQGDSAMYLCASSSTQSRQQAFFGQGTRLTVV.